Following are 16 T cell receptor beta chains from one sample sequenced in a study of T cell clones after liver transplantation. Libraries were prepared by immunoSEQ multiplex PCR; TCRdb keeps only in-frame clonotypes and omits some of them. The sample lists 98,000 or so clones, approximately 78% seen once, with roughly 0.9% in the top ten. The specimen comprised CD4+ T cells from blood, sampled before liver transplant. The receptors were sampled from a human donor who received a liver transplant.

The chain recombines TRBV27 with TRBJ1-5; a weak D match, TRBD1 (6 bases). The CDR3 is made up of 17 amino acids. In germline, CDR1 is MNHEY, CDR2 SMNVEV (reference sequence). With 3 bases removed from V and 0 bases from J, the gap between germline ends came to 15 bases. The CDR3 region is CASSLKGGGYSNQPQHF. The CDR3 DNA sequence: TGTGCCAGCAGTTTGAAAGGGGGTGGGTATAGCAATCAGCCCCAGCATTTT.

This clone was observed a single time. The rearrangement links TRBV27 to TRBJ2-2; perhaps TRBD1 as D (6 bases). The V and J ends lost 5 bases and 6 bases respectively, with 19 bases between them. The germline V gene has CDR1 MNHEY and CDR2 SMNVEV (reference sequence). The CDR3 is 16 residues long. CDR3 amino acids: CASSRNRAPSSGELFF. The CDR3 bases are TGTGCCAGCAGTAGAAACAGGGCACCCAGCTCCGGGGAGCTGTTTTTT.

V is TRBV7-3 and J is TRBJ2-5; D is unresolved. The CDR3 is made up of 12 amino acids. Germline lookup yields CDR1 SGHTA and CDR2 FQGTGA. V was pared by 5 bases and J by 5 bases, with 9 bases between. CDR3 DNA sequence: TGTGCCAGCAGCACCGATGGGGAGACCCAGTACTTC. Protein product: CASSTDGETQYF. Filled out from reference TRBV7-3 and TRBJ2-5, the complete variable domain reads GAGVSQTPSNKVTEKGKYVELRCDPISGHTALYWYRQSLGQGPEFLIYFQGTGAADDSGLPNDRFFAVRPEGSVSTLKIQRTERGDSAVYLCASSTDGETQYFGPGTRLLVL.

J is TRBJ2-1 and V is TRBV18; D is possibly TRBD1 or TRBD2 (5 bases each). V lost 4 bases, J lost 7 bases, and 14 bases lay in between. Germline V gives CDR1 KGHSH, CDR2 LQKENI. This CDR3 spans 14 amino acids. The CDR3 coding sequence is TGTGCCAGCTCACTTCCCGGGACGAGGAATGAGCAGTTCTTC. This sequence encodes CASSLPGTRNEQFF.

This clone has a single count. This chain connects TRBV6-1 to TRBJ2-2; no clear D. This CDR3 is 14 amino acids long. CDR1 is MNHNS and CDR2 is SASEGT in the germline V gene. Trimming left V 7 bases short and J 6 bases short, with 15 bases between. DNA for the CDR3: TGTGCCAGCAAGAGTGGGGTAAACGCCGGGGAGCTGTTTTTT. This gives the protein CASKSGVNAGELFF.

The J gene is TRBJ2-1, the V gene TRBV7-5; the D call of TRBD2 is as the table states it, not checked on the DNA. TRBV7-5 is labeled a pseudogene. The length of the CDR3 is 15 residues. The CDR3 reads CVRSPGTAPYNEQFF. DNA of the CDR3: TGTGTCAGAAGCCCTGGGACTGCCCCCTACAATGAGCAGTTCTTC.

The genes are TRBV19 and TRBJ2-1, with a weak D call TRBD1 (6 bases). In germline, CDR1 is LNHDA, CDR2 SQIVND (reference sequence). V dropped 8 bases and J dropped 2 bases, with 10 bases sitting between them. The CDR3 spans 13 residues. The DNA of the CDR3 is TGTGCCAGTGGGCAGGGGACCTACAATGAGCAGTTCTTC. Residues: CASGQGTYNEQFF.

The chain joins TRBV19 to TRBJ1-5; 7 nucleotides align to TRBD1. The CDR3 has 17 amino acids. V was clipped by 6 bases and J by 2 bases; unmatched bases: 13. Germline V gene data show CDR1 as LNHDA and CDR2 as SQIVND (reference sequence). The CDR3 nucleotides are TGTGCCAGTAGACCCCCAGAGGGGGCAGCGGGCAATCAGCCCCAGCATTTT. As protein: CASRPPEGAAGNQPQHF.

This clone came up a few times. The chain links TRBV7-8 to TRBJ1-1; no reliable D call. This CDR3 contains 13 residues. Trimming took off 11 bases at V and 2 bases at J, with 15 bases between the two ends. Germline V gene data show CDR1 as SGHVS and CDR2 as FQNEAQ. CDR3: CADAIVRNTEAFF. In DNA form, the CDR3 reads TGTGCCGACGCGATTGTCAGAAACACTGAAGCTTTCTTT.

This sequence joins TRBV28 and TRBJ2-7; tentatively, D is TRBD2 (5 bases). The V gene lost 10 bases and the J gene lost 2 bases, with 15 bases spanning the gap. CDR1 and CDR2 (germline): MDHEN, SYDVKM. The CDR3 has 13 residues. CDR3: CATGRLSPYEQYF. DNA for the CDR3: TGTGCCACAGGAAGACTATCACCCTACGAGCAGTACTTC.

The chain recombines TRBV7-2 with TRBJ2-2, with D perhaps TRBD1 (7 bases). The germline V and J ends were trimmed by 5 bases and 13 bases, with 17 bases remaining between them. CDR3 length: 13 amino acids. The germline CDR1 and CDR2 sequences are SGHTA and FQGNSA. The DNA of the CDR3 is TGTGCCAGCAGCAAAATAACAGGGGAGGTGCTGTTTTTT. Encoded protein: CASSKITGEVLFF.

About this clone: Mismatch with germline at one junction end may stem from a read error. This chain uses TRBV6-1 with TRBJ2-7, with TRBD1 identical over 8 bases. Looked up from germline, CDR1 is MNHNS and CDR2 is SASEGT. The CDR3 is made up of 15 amino acids. In DNA form, the CDR3 reads TGTGCCAGCAGCGAAGGGGCAGGGGGCGGCTACGAGCAGTACTTC. This sequence encodes CASSEGAGGGYEQYF.

The V gene is TRBV19, the J gene TRBJ2-7; 11 bases fit TRBD2. The trim removed 4 bases at V and 1 base at J, leaving 3 bases unmatched. Germline assignment: CDR1 LNHDA and CDR2 SQIVND (reference sequence). The CDR3 length is 15 residues. The CDR3 region is CASSKLAGGSYEQYF. The CDR3 DNA reads TGTGCCAGTAGTAAGCTAGCGGGGGGATCCTACGAGCAGTACTTC.

J is TRBJ2-3 and V is TRBV25-1, with 7 positions matching TRBD2. The CDR3 contains 13 residues. From germline, CDR1 is MGHDK and CDR2 SYGVNS. With V trimmed by 7 bases and J by 7 bases, 8 bases remained unmatched. The CDR3 nucleotides read TGTGCCAGCACTCGCAGCGGGGAGTATACGCAGTATTTT. The encoded protein is CASTRSGEYTQYF.

The count of this clone is one. The V call is TRBV5-1, the J call TRBJ1-6, with D uncertain. Per germline, CDR1 SGHRS and CDR2 YFSETQ. This CDR3 region has 16 residues. V was cut by 2 bases and J by 5 bases, with 14 bases left in between. The CDR3 protein is CASSFRMADNNSPLHF. The CDR3 region has the DNA TGCGCCAGCAGCTTTCGAATGGCAGATAATAATTCACCCCTCCACTTT.

V and J are TRBV30 and TRBJ2-7; 9 bases are a match to TRBD1. The CDR3 runs to 13 residues. In germline, CDR1 is GTSNPN, CDR2 SVGIG (reference sequence). V gave up 8 bases and J gave up 2 bases; unmatched junction bases: 7. CDR3 in amino acids: CAGTGRFPYEQYF. DNA of the CDR3: TGTGCCGGGACAGGGAGATTCCCCTACGAGCAGTACTTC.